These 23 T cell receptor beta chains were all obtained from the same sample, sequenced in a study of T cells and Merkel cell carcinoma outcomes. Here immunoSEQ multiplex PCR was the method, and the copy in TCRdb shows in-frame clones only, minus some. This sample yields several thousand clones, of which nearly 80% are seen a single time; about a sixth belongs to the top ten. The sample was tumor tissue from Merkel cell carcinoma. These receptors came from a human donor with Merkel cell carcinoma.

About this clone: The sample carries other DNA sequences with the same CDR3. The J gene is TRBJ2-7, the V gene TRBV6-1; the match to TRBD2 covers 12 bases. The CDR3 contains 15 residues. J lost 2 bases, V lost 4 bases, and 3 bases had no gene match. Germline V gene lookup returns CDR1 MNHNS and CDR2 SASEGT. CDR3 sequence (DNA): TGTGCCAGCAGTGCCTCTAGCGGGGGGGCCTACGAGCAGTACTTC. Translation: CASSASSGGAYEQYF.

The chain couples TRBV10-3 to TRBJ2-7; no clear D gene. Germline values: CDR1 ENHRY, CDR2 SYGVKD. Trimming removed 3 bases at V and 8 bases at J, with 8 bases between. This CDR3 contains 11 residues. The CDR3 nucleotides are TGTGCCATCAGTGACACTTTCAAGCAGTACTTC. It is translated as CAISDTFKQYF.

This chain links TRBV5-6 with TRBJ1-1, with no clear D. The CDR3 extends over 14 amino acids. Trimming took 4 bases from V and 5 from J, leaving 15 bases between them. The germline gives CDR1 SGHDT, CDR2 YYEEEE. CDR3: CASSPTRGRTEAFF. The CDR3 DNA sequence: TGTGCCAGCAGCCCGACAAGAGGGAGAACTGAAGCTTTCTTT.

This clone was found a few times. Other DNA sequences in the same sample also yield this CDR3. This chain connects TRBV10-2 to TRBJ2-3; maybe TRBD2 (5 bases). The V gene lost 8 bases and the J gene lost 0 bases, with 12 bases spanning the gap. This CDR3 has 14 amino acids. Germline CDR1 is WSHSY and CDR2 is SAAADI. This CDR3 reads CASRLSVSTDTQYF. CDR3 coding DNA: TGCGCCAGCCGACTAAGCGTAAGCACAGATACGCAGTATTTT.

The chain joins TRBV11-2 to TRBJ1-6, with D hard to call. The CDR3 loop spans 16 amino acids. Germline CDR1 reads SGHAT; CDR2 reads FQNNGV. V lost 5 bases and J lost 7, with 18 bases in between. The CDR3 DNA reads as TGTGCCAGCAGCCCAGAAGGTGGGAAAGGCAATTCACCCCTCCACTTT. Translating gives CASSPEGGKGNSPLHF.

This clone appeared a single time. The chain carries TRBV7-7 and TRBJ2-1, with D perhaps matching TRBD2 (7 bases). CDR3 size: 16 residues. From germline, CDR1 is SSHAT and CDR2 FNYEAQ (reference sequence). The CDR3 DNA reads TGTGCTAGGATCTGGCGGCGCGGGGGCCCTAGCAATGAGCAGTTCTTC. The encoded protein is CARIWRRGGPSNEQFF. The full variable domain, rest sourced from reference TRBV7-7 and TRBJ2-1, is GAGVSQSPRYKVTKRGQDVTLRCDPISSHATLYWYQQALGQGPEFLTYFNYEAQPDKSGLPSDRFSAERPEGSISTLTIQRTEQRDSAMYRCARIWRRGGPSNEQFFGPGTRLTVL.

CDR3 loop: CASSLSNTPAGEQYF. The CDR3 coding sequence is TGTGCCAGCAGCCTCTCTAACACCCCTGCCGGCGAGCAGTACTTC. The rearrangement joins TRBV13 to TRBJ2-7; D ambiguous. The germline V gene encodes CDR1 PRHDT and CDR2 FYEKMQ (reference sequence). V shed 5 bases and J shed 6 bases, with 20 bases lying between them. CDR3 length: 15 residues.

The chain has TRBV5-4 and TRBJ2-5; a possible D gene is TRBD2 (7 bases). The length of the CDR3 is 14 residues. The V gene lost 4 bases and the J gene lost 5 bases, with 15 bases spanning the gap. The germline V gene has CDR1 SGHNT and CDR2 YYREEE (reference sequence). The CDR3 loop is CASSARGGSETQYF. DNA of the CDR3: TGTGCCAGCAGCGCTAGGGGGGGCAGCGAGACCCAGTACTTC.

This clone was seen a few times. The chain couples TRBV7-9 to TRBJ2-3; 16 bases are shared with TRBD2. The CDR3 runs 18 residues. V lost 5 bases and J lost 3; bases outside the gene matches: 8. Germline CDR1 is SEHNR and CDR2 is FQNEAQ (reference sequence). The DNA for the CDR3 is TGTGCCAGCAGCGGTCCGGGACTAGCGGGGGGGCCAACAGATACGCAGTATTTT. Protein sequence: CASSGPGLAGGPTDTQYF.

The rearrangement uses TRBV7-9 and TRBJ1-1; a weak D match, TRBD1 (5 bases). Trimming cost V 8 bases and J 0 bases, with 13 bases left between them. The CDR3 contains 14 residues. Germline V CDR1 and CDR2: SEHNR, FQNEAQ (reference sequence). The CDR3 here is CASHWGSLNTEAFF. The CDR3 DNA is TGTGCCAGCCACTGGGGCAGTTTGAACACTGAAGCTTTCTTT. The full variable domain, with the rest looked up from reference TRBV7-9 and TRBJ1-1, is DTGVSQNPRHKITKRGQNVTFRCDPISEHNRLYWYRQTLGQGPEFLTYFQNEAQLEKSRLLSDRFSAERPKGSFSTLEIQRTEQGDSAMYLCASHWGSLNTEAFFGQGTRLTVV.

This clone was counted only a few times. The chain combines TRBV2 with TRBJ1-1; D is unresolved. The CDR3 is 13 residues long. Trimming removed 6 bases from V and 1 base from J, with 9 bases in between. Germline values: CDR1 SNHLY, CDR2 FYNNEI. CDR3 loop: CASSTERNTEAFF. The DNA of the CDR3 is TGTGCCAGCAGCACAGAAAGGAACACTGAAGCTTTCTTT.

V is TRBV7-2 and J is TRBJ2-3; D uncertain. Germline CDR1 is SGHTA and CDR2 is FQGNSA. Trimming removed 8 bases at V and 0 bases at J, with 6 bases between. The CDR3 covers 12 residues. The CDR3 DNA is TGTGCCAGCCGAGTTAGCACAGATACGCAGTATTTT. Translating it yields CASRVSTDTQYF.

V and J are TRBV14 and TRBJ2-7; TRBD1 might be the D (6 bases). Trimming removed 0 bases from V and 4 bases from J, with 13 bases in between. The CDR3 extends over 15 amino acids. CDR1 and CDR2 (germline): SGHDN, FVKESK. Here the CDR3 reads CASSQDPEGVYEQYF. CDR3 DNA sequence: TGTGCCAGCAGCCAAGACCCCGAGGGGGTTTACGAGCAGTACTTC. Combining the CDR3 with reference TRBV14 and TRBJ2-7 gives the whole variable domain EAGVTQFPSHSVIEKGQTVTLRCDPISGHDNLYWYRRVMGKEIKFLLHFVKESKQDESGMPNNRFLAERTGGTYSTLKVQPAELEDSGVYFCASSQDPEGVYEQYFGPGTRLTVT.

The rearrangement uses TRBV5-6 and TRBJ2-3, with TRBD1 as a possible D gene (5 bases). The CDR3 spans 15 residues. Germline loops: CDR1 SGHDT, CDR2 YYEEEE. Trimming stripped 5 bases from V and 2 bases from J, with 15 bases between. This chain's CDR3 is CASRAWGTATDTQYF. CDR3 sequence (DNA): TGTGCCAGCAGAGCTTGGGGCACAGCCACAGATACGCAGTATTTT.

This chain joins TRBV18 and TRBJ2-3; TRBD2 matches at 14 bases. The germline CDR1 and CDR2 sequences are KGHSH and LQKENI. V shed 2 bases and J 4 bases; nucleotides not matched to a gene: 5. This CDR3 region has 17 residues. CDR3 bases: TGTGCCAGCTCACCAAGTCTGGGACTAGCGGGGGCAGATACGCAGTATTTT. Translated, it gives CASSPSLGLAGADTQYF.

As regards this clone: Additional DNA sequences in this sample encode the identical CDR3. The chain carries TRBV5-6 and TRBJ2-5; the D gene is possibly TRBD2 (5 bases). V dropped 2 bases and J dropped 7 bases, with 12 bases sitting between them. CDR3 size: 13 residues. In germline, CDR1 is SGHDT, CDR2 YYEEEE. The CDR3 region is CASSLDPEGTQYF. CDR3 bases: TGTGCCAGCAGCTTAGACCCAGAGGGGACCCAGTACTTC.

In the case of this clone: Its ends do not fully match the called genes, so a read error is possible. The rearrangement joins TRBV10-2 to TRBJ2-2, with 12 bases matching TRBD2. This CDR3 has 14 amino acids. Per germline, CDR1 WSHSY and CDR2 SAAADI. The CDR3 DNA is TGCGCCGTCCCTAGCGGGGGGGCCATCGGGGAGTTGTTTTTT. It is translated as CAVPSGGAIGELFF.

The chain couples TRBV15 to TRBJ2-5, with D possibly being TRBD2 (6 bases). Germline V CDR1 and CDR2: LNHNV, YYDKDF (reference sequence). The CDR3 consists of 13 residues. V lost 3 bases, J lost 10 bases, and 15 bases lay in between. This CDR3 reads CATSSGEVVRQYF. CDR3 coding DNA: TGTGCCACCAGCAGCGGGGAGGTTGTACGCCAGTACTTC.

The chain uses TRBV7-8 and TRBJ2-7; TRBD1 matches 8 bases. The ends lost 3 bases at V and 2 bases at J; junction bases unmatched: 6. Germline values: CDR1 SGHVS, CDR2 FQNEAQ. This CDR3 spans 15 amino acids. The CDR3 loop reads CASSLRTGPTYEQYF. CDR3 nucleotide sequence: TGTGCCAGCAGCTTGAGGACAGGGCCTACCTACGAGCAGTACTTC.

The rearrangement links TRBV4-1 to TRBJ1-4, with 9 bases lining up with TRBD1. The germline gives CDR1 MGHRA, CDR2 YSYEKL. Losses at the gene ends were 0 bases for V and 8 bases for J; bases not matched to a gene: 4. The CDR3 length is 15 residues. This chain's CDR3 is CASSQDNRGREKLFF. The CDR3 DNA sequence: TGCGCCAGCAGCCAAGATAACAGGGGGCGAGAAAAACTGTTTTTT.

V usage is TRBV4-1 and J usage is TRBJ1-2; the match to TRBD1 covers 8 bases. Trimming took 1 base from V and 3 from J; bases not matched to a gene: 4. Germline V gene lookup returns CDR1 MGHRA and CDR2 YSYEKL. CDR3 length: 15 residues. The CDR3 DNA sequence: TGCGCCAGCAGCCAAGTTATGACAGGGGACTATGGCTACACCTTC. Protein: CASSQVMTGDYGYTF.

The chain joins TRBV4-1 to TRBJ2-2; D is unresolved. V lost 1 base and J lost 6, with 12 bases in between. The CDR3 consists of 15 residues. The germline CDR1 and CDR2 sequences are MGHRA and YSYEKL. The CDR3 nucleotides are TGCGCCAGCAGCCAAGGGAAGGACGTTCCCGGGGAGCTGTTTTTT. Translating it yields CASSQGKDVPGELFF.

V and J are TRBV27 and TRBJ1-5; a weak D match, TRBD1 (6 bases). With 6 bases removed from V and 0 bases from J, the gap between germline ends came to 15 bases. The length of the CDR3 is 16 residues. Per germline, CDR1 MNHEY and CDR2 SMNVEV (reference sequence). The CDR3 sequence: CASRGGGDYSNQPQHF. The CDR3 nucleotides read TGTGCCAGCAGAGGGGGTGGTGACTATAGCAATCAGCCCCAGCATTTT.